The source of this TCR beta chain is a study of shared clonotypes between healthy human individuals. Germline CDR1 and CDR2: KGHSH and LQKENI. Trimming shortened V by 3 bases and J by 4 bases, and 12 bases separated the two germline ends. The CDR3 extends over 14 amino acids. The test was conducted at deep level. Sequencing was performed with immunoSEQ multiplex PCR; in TCRdb, only in-frame clones are kept and a portion is missing. The sample lists approximately 1.5 million clones, 98% occurring once. The chain has TRBV18 and TRBJ2-5; possibly TRBD1 for D (5 bases). The sample taken for sequencing was naive CD4+ T cells sorted from blood. Subset specified: CD45RA+ positively selected. This clonotype was sampled from a man aged 25-45 years in good health. CDR3 loop: CASSPTASGETQYF. In DNA form, the CDR3 reads TGTGCCAGCTCACCGACAGCGTCGGGAGAGACCCAGTACTTC. The full variable domain, in which reference TRBV18 and TRBJ2-5 provide the parts outside the CDR3, is NAGVMQNPRHLVRRRGQEARLRCSPMKGHSHVYWYRQLPEEGLKFMVYLQKENIIDESGMPKERFSAEFPKEGPSILRIQQVVRGDSAAYFCASSPTASGETQYFGPGTRLLVL.